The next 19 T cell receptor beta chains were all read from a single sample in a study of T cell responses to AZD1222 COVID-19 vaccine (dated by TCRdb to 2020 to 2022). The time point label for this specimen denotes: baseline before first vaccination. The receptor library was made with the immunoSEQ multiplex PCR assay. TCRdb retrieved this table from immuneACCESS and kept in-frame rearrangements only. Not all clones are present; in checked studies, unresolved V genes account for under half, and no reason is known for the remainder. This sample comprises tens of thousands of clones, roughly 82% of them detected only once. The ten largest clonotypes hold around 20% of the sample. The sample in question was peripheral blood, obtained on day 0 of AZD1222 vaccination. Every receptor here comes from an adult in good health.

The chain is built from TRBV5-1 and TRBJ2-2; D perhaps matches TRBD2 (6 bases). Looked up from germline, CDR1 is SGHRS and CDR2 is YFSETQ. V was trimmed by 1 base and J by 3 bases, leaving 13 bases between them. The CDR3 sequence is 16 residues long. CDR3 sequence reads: CASSLFGGSDTGELFF. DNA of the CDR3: TGCGCCAGCAGCTTGTTCGGGGGTTCGGACACCGGGGAGCTGTTTTTT.

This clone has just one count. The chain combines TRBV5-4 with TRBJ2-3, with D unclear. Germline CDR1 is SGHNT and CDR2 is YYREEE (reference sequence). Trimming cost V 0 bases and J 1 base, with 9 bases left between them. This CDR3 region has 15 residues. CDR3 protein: CASSLGSPGTDTQYF. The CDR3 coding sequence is TGTGCCAGCAGCTTGGGCTCTCCTGGCACAGATACGCAGTATTTT.

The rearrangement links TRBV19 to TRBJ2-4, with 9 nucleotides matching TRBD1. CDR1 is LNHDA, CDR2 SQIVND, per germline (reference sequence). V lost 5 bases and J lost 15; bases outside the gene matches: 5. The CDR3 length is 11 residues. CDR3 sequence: CASSRDRVRYF. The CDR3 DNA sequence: TGTGCCAGTAGTCGGGACAGGGTCAGGTACTTC. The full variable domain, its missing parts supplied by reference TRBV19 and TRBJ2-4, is DGGITQSPKYLFRKEGQNVTLSCEQNLNHDAMYWYRQDPGQGLRLIYYSQIVNDFQKGDIAEGYSVSREKKESFPLTVTSAQKNPTAFYLCASSRDRVRYFGAGTRLSVL.

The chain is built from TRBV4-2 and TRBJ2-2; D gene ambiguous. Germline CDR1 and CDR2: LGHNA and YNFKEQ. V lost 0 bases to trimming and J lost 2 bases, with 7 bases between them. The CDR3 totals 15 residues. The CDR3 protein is CASSQERINTGELFF. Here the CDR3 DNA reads TGTGCCAGCAGCCAAGAGCGGATCAACACCGGGGAGCTGTTTTTT.

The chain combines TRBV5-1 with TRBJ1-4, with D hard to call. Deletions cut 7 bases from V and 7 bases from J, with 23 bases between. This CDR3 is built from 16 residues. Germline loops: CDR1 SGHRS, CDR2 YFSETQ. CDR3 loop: CASSFDPWAGSEKLFF. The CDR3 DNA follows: TGCGCCAGCTCTTTCGATCCCTGGGCGGGCAGTGAAAAACTGTTTTTT. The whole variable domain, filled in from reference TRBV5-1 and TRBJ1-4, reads KAGVTQTPRYLIKTRGQQVTLSCSPISGHRSVSWYQQTPGQGLQFLFEYFSETQRNKGNFPGRFSGRQFSNSRSEMNVSTLELGDSALYLCASSFDPWAGSEKLFFGSGTQLSVL.

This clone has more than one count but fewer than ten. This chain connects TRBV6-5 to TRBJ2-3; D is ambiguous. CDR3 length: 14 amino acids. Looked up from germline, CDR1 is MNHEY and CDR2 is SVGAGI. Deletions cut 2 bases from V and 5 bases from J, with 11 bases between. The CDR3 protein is CASSYRREVDTQYF. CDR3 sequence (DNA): TGTGCCAGCAGTTACAGGCGAGAAGTAGATACGCAGTATTTT.

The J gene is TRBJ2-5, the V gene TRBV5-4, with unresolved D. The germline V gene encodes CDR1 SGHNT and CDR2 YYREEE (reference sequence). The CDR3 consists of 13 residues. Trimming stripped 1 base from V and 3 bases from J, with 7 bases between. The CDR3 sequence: CASSLPLEETQYF. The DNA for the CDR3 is TGTGCCAGCAGCTTGCCCCTGGAAGAGACCCAGTACTTC. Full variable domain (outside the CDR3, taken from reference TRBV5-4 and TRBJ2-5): ETGVTQSPTHLIKTRGQQVTLRCSSQSGHNTVSWYQQALGQGPQFIFQYYREEENGRGNFPPRFSGLQFPNYSSELNVNALELDDSALYLCASSLPLEETQYFGPGTRLLVL.

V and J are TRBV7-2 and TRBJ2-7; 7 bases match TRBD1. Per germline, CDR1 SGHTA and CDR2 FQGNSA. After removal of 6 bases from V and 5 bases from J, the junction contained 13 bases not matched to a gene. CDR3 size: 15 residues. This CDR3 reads CASRPYEGASDEQYF. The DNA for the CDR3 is TGTGCCAGCAGACCGTATGAGGGGGCGAGCGACGAGCAGTACTTC.

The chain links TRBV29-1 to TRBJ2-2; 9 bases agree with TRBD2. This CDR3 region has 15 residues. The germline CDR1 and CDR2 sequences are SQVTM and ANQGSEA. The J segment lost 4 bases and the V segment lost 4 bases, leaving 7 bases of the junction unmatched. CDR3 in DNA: TGCAGCGTTGCTTATCTAGCGGGATTCACCGGGGAGCTGTTTTTT. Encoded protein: CSVAYLAGFTGELFF.

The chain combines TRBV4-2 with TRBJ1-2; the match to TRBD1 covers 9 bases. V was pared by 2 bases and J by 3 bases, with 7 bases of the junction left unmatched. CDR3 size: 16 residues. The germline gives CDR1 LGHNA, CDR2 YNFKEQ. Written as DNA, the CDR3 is TGTGCCAGCAGCCAATTACGACAGGGGGAGGACTATGGCTACACCTTC. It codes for CASSQLRQGEDYGYTF.

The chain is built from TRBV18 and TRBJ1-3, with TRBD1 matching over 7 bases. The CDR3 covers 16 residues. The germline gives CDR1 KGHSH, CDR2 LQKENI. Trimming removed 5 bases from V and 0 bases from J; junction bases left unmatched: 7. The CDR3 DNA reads TGTGCCAGCTCATCAGCCGGGACAGTCTCTGGAAACACCATATATTTT. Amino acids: CASSSAGTVSGNTIYF.

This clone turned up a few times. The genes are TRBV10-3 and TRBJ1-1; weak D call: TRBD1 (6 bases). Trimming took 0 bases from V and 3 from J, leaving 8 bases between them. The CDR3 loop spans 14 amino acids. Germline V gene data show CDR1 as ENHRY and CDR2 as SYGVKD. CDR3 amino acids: CAISESGGYTEAFF. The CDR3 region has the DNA TGTGCCATCAGTGAGTCGGGGGGCTACACTGAAGCTTTCTTT.

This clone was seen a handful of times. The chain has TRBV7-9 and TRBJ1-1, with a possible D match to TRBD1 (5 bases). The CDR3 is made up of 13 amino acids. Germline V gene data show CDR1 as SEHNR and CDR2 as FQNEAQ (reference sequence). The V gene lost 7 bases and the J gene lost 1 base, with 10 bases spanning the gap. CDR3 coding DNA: TGTGCCAGCATCACGGGGGGGAACACTGAAGCTTTCTTT. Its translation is CASITGGNTEAFF. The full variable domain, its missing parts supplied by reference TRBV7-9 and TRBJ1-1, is DTGVSQNPRHKITKRGQNVTFRCDPISEHNRLYWYRQTLGQGPEFLTYFQNEAQLEKSRLLSDRFSAERPKGSFSTLEIQRTEQGDSAMYLCASITGGNTEAFFGQGTRLTVV.

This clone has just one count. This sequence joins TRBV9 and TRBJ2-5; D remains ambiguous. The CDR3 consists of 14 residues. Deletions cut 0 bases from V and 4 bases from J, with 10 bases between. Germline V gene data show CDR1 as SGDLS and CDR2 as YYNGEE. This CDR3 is CASSVAGPRETQYF. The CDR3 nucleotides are TGTGCCAGCAGCGTAGCGGGTCCCCGAGAGACCCAGTACTTC.

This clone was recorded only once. CDR3 sequence reads: CASSYSTRGRTDRETQYF. The CDR3 DNA reads TGTGCCAGCAGTTACTCGACACGGGGCCGGACCGATCGGGAGACCCAGTACTTC. J is TRBJ2-5 and V is TRBV6-2 or TRBV6-3; D may correspond to TRBD1 or TRBD2 (5 bases each). With 0 bases removed from V and 5 bases from J, the gap between germline ends came to 22 bases. This CDR3 region has 18 residues. Germline lookup yields CDR1 MNHEY and CDR2 SVGEGT.

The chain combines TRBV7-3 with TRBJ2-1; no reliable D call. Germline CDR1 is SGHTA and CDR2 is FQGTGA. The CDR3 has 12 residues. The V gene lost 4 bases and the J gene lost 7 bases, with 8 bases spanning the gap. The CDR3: CASSSLLNEQFF. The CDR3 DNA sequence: TGTGCCAGCAGCTCCCTTTTAAATGAGCAGTTCTTC.

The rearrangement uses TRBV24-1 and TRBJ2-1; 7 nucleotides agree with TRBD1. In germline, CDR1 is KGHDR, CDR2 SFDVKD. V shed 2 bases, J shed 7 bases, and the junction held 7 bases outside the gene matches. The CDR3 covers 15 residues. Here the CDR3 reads CATSDSLTGKNEQFF. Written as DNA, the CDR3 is TGTGCCACCAGTGATTCATTGACAGGGAAGAATGAGCAGTTCTTC.

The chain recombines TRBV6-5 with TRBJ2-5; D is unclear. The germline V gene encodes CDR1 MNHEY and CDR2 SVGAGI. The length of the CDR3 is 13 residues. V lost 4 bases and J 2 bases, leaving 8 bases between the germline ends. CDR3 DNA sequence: TGTGCCAGCAGTTCTACAGTTCAAGAGACCCAGTACTTC. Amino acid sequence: CASSSTVQETQYF.

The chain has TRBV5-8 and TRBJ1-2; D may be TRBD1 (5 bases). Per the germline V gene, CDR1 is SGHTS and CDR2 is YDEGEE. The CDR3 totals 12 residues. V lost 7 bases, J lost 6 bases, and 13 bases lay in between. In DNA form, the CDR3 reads TGTGCCAGCGGGAGGCGGGGCGATGGCTACACCTTC. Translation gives CASGRRGDGYTF.